Described below is a single T cell receptor (beta chain) sequence and its context. Its target is not known. The CDR3 is 13 residues long. The germline V gene has CDR1 GTSNPN and CDR2 SVGIG (reference sequence). The germline V and J ends were trimmed by 4 bases and 1 base, with 11 bases remaining between them. Sequencing targeted expressed TCRB transcripts, as all isolated RNA had been reverse transcribed. The table came from immunoSEQ multiplex PCR; TCRdb's copy has only in-frame clones and leaves some out. The sample has approximately 400,000 clones, about 16% seen once. The data were taken from a study of beta chain features in type 1 diabetes. Points from the study as a whole: TCRB rearrangement may or may not be influenced by HLA type; here this remained unresolved.

V gene TRBV30 combines with J gene TRBJ2-7; a weak D match, TRBD2 (5 bases). Sequencing used naive CD4+ T cells from blood. The TCR sequence derives from a woman between 18 and 29 years old in good health. The CDR3 protein is CAWNIRGSYEQYF. The CDR3 DNA reads TGTGCCTGGAATATACGGGGTTCCTACGAGCAGTACTTC.